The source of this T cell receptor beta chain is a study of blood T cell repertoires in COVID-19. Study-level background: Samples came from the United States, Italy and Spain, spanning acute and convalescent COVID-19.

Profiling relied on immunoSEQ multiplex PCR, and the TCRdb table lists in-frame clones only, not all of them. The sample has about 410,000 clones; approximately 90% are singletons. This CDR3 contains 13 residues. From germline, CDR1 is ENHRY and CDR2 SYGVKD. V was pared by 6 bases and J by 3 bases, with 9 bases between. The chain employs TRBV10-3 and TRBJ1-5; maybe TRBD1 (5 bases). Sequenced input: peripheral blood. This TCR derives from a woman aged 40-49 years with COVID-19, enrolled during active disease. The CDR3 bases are TGTGCCATCAGGGCAGGGTTCAATCAGCCCCAGCATTTT. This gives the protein CAIRAGFNQPQHF.